This T cell receptor beta chain was captured in a study of PD-1 blockade in classical Hodgkin lymphoma. Findings of the study overall: CD4+ TCR diversity climbed significantly by C4D1, unlike CD8+ TCR diversity. Patients excluded were those beginning nivolumab under 1 year after ASCT. As was reported, newly diagnosed patients showed lower baseline TCR diversity than healthy donors did. Whatever underlies the repertoire differences (possibly disease activity or prior therapy) remains undefined.

The germline V gene has CDR1 SGDLS and CDR2 YYNGEE. The CDR3 runs 12 residues. V lost 0 bases, J lost 11 bases, and 3 bases stayed unmatched. A note on this clone: Antigen specificity is unknown.

Sequencing used immunoSEQ multiplex PCR; TCRdb keeps in-frame clones, though not all of them. The sample lists about 9,800 clones, 65% to 75% seen once, with about 10% in the top ten. Indicated time point: cycle 4 day 1 (C4D1), after more than five weeks of nivolumab. Every one of the patients relapsed after autologous stem cell transplantation (brentuximab vedotin exposure was variable). By magnetic negative selection, CD8+ T cells were isolated from the thawed PBMCs. The TCR sequence derives from a human donor with classical Hodgkin lymphoma. Sequencing was performed on CD8+ T cells from blood, taken before the fourth cycle of nivolumab. The chain combines TRBV9 with TRBJ2-3; 7 bases agree with TRBD1. The CDR3 coding sequence is TGTGCCAGCAGCGTAGGGGACAGTTGGCAGTATTTT. As protein: CASSVGDSWQYF. The full variable domain, with the rest looked up from reference TRBV9 and TRBJ2-3, is DSGVTQTPKHLITATGQRVTLRCSPRSGDLSVYWYQQSLDQGLQFLIQYYNGEERAKGNILERFSAQQFPDLHSELNLSSLELGDSALYFCASSVGDSWQYFGPGTRLTVL.